A few counts support the clone carrying this T cell receptor (beta chain). Its antigen is unknown. Data came from immunoSEQ multiplex PCR; TCRdb stores just in-frame clones and leaves some out. The sample holds 150,000 to 200,000 clones, about 92% seen once. These data come from a study of T cell responses to AZD1222 COVID-19 vaccine. V lost 6 bases and J lost 2, with 14 bases in between. Germline CDR1 is KGHSH and CDR2 is LQKENI. This CDR3 region has 15 residues. Notes on the study in general: Only a handful of AZD1222 recipients, more than five in all, had baseline seropositivity.

The chain carries TRBV18 and TRBJ1-5; D is possibly TRBD1 (5 bases). The sequence came from an adult in good health. The source was peripheral blood, collected on day 0 of AZD1222 vaccination. The CDR3 spells CASSRGREGNQPQHF. The CDR3 DNA sequence: TGTGCCAGCTCGCGGGGCAGGGAGGGCAATCAGCCCCAGCATTTT.